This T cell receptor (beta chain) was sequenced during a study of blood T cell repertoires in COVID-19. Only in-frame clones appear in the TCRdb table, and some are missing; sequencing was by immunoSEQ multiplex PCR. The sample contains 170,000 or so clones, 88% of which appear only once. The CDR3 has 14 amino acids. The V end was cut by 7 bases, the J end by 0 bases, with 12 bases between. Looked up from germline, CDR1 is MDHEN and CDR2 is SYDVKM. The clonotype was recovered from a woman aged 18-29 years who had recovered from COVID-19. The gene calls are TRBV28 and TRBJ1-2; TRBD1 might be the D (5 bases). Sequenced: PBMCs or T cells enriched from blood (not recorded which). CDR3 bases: TGTGCCAGCACACCAGGGTCAACTAACTATGGCTACACCTTC. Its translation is CASTPGSTNYGYTF.